This T cell receptor beta chain was identified in a study of cytotoxic CD8 clonotypes in ibrutinib-treated CLL. Study summary: Patient counts were 11 relapsed/refractory, more than 14 treatment-naive and some 17 IGHV unmutated. Patients gave response samples after a median approximately eleven months of treatment, range 6 to 36.

To note about this clone: Its antigen remains unknown.

This CDR3 contains 17 residues. Germline CDR1 is SGHDT and CDR2 is YYEEEE. Trimming removed 4 bases at V and 0 bases at J, with 18 bases between. Overall study findings and caveats: In comparison with age-matched healthy donors, baseline clonality was higher and tracked circulating CD8+ T-cell counts. The clonality rise at ibrutinib response reflected private clonotype expansion.

Produced via immunoSEQ multiplex PCR; TCRdb's table is partial and in-frame only. The sample contains about 24,000 clones, around 84% of which appear only once. This rearrangement joins TRBV5-6 to TRBJ2-3; tentative D call: TRBD1 (6 bases). The sample consisted of PBMCs, taken before ibrutinib treatment. The TCR comes from a human donor with chronic lymphocytic leukemia. This chain's CDR3 is CASSPYPGVFSTDTQYF. As DNA, the CDR3 is TGTGCCAGCAGCCCCTATCCAGGGGTCTTTAGCACAGATACGCAGTATTTT.